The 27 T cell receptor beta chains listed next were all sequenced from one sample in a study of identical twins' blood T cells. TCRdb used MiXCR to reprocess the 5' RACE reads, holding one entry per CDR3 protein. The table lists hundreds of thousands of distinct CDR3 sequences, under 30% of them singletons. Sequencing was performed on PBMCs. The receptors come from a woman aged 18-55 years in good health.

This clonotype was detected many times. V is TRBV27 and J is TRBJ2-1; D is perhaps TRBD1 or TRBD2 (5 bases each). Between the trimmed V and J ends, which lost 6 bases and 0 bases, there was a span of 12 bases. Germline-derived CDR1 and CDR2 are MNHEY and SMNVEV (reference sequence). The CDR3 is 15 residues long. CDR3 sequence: CASSRSDSSYNEQFF. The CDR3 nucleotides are TGTGCCAGCAGCCGTAGCGACAGCTCCTACAATGAGCAGTTCTTC.

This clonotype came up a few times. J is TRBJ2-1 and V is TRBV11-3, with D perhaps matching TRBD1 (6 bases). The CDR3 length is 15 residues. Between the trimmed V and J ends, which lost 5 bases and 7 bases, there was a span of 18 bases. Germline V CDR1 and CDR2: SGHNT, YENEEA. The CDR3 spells CASSPLGQNLNEQFF. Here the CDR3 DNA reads TGTGCCAGCAGCCCGTTAGGACAGAACCTAAATGAGCAGTTCTTC.

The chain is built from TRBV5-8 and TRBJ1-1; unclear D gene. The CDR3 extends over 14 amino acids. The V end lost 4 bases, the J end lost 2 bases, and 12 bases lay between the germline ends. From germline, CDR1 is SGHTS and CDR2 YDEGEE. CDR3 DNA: TGTGCCAGCAGCCGACGCAGCCTTAACACTGAAGCTTTCTTT. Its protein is CASSRRSLNTEAFF.

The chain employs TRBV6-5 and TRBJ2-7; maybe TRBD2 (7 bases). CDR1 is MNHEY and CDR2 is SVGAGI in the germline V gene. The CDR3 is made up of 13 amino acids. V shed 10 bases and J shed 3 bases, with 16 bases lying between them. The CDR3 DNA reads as TGTGCCATCAAGGGGGGGAGCAACTACGAGCAGTACTTC. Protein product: CAIKGGSNYEQYF.

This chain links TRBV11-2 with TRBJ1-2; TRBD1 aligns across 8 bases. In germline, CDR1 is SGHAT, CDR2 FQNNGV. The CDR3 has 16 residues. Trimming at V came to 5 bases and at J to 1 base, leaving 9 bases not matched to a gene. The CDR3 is CASSPRGQTLNYGYTF. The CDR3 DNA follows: TGTGCCAGCAGCCCCAGGGGGCAAACTCTTAACTATGGCTACACCTTC.

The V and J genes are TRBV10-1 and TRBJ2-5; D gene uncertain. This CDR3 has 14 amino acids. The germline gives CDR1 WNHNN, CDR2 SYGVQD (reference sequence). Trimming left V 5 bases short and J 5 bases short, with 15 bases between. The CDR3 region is CASSTGQGPETQYF. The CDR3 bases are TGCGCCAGCAGTACGGGCCAAGGACCCGAGACCCAGTACTTC.

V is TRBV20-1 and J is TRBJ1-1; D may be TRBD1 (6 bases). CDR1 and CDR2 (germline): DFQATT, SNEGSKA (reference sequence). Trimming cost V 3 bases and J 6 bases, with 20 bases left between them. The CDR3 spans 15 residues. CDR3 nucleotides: TGCAGTGCTAGTAGTCAGGCACGGGGGGGCCCTGAAGCTTTCTTT. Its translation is CSASSQARGGPEAFF.

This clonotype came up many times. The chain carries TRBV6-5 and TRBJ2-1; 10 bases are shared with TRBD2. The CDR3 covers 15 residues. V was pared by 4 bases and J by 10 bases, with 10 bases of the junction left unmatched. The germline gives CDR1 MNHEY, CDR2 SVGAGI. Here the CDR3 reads CASSSSGRNGKEQFF. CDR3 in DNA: TGTGCCAGCAGTTCTAGCGGGAGAAACGGTAAAGAGCAGTTCTTC.

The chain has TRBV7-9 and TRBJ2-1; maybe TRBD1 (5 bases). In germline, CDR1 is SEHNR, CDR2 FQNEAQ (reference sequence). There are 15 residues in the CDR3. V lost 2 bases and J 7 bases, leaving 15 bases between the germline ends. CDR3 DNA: TGTGCCAGCAGCTTAACCAGGGTAGTTACGAATGAGCAGTTCTTC. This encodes CASSLTRVVTNEQFF.

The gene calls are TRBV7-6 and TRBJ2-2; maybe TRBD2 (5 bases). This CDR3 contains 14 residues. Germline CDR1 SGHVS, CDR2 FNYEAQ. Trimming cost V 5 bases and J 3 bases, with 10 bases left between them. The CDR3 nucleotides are TGTGCCAGCAGCCGGTCGGGGTACACCGGGGAGCTGTTTTTT. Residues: CASSRSGYTGELFF.

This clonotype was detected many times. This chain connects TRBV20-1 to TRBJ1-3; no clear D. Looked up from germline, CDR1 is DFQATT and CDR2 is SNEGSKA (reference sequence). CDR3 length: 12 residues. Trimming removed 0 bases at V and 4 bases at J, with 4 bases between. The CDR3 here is CSARDVGNTIYF. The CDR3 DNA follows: TGCAGTGCTAGAGATGTAGGAAACACCATATATTTT.

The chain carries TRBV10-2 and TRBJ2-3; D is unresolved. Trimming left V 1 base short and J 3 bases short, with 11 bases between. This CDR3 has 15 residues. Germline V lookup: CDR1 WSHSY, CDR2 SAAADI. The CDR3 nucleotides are TGCGCCAGCAGTGAGTATCGACTGGTGACAGATACGCAGTATTTT. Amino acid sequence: CASSEYRLVTDTQYF.

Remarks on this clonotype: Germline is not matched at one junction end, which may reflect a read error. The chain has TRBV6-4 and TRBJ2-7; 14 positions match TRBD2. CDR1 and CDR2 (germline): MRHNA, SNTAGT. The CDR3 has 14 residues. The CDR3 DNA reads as TGTGCCAGCAGTGACGGGACTAGCGGGAGCGAGCGGTACTTC. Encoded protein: CASSDGTSGSERYF.

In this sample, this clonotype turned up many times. In nucleotides, the CDR3 is TGTGCCAGCAGCCACATAAACACCGGGGAGCTGTTTTTT. It yields the protein CASSHINTGELFF. The chain joins TRBV14 to TRBJ2-2; no firm D call. This CDR3 spans 13 amino acids. Trimming stripped 3 bases from V and 2 bases from J, with 4 bases between. The germline CDR1 and CDR2 sequences are SGHDN and FVKESK.

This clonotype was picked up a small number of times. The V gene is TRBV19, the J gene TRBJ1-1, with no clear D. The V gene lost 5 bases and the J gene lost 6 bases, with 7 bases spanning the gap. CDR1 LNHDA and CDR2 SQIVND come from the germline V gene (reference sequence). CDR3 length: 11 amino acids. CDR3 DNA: TGTGCCAGTAGTCGTAACGCTGAAGCTTTCTTT. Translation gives CASSRNAEAFF.

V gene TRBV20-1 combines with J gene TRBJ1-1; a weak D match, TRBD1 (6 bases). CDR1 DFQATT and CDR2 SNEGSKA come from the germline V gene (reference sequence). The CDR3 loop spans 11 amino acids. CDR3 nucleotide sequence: TGCAGGGGTCGCAGGGGCACTGAAGCTTTCTTT. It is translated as CRGRRGTEAFF.

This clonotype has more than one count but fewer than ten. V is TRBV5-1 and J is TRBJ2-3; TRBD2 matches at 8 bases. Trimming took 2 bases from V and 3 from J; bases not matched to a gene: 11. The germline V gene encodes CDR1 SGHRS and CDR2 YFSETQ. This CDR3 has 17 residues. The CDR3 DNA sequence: TGCGCCAGCAGCTTTTTTTCCGGGAGGGCTAGGACAGATACGCAGTATTTT. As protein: CASSFFSGRARTDTQYF.

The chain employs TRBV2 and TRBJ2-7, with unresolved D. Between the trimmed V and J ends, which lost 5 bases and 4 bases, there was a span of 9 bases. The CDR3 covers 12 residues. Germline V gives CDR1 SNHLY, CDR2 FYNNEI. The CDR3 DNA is TGTGCCAGCAGTTCCAAGCGTTACGAGCAGTACTTC. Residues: CASSSKRYEQYF.

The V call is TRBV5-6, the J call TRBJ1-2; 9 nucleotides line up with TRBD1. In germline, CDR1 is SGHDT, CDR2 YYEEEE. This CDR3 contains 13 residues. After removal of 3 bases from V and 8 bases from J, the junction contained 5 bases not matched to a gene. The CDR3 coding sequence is TGTGCCAGCAGCTACCGGGACAGGGAGGGCTACACCTTC. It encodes CASSYRDREGYTF.

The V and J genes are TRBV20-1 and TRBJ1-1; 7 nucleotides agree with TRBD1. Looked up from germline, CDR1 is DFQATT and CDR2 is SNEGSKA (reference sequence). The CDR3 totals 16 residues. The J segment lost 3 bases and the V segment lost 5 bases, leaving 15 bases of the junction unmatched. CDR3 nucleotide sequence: TGCAGTGCTTTTACAGGGGAATTGAGTCGAGACACTGAAGCTTTCTTT. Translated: CSAFTGELSRDTEAFF.

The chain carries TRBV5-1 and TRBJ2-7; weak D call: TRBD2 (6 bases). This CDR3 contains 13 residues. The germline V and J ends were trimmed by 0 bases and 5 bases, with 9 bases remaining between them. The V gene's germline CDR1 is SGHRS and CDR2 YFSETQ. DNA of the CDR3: TGCGCCAGCAGCTTGGGGGGAGGCAACGAGCAGTACTTC. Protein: CASSLGGGNEQYF.

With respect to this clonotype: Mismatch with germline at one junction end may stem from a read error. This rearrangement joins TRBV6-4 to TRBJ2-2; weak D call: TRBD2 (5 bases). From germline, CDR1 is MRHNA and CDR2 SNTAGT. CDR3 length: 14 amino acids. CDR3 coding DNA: TGTGCCAGCAGTGACGAGATAAGCACCGGGGAGCTGCTTTTT. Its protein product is CASSDEISTGELLF.

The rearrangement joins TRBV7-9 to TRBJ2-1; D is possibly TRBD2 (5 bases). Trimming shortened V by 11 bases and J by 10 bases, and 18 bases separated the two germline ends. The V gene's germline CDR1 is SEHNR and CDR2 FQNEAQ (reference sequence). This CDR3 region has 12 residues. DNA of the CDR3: TGTGCCGTGATTCGGTTAGCGTCCGAGCAGTTCTTC. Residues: CAVIRLASEQFF.

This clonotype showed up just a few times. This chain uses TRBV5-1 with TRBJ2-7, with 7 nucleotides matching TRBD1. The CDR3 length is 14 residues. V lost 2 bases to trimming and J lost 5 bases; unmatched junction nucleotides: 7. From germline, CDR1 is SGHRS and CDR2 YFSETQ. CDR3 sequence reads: CASSFNRGPHEQYF. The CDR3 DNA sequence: TGCGCCAGCAGCTTCAACAGGGGTCCCCACGAGCAGTACTTC.

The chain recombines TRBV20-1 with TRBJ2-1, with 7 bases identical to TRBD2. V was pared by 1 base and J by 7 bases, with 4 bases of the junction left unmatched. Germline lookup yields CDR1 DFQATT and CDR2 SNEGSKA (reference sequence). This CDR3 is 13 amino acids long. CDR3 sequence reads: CSARGLASNEQFF. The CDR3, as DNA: TGCAGTGCTAGAGGACTAGCATCAAATGAGCAGTTCTTC.

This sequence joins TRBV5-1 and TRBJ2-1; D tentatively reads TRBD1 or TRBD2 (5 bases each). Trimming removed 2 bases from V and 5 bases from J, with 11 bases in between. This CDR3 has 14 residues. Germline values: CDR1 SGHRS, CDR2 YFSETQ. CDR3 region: CASSLLGPNNEQFF. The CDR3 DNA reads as TGCGCCAGCAGCTTACTGGGACCCAACAATGAGCAGTTCTTC.

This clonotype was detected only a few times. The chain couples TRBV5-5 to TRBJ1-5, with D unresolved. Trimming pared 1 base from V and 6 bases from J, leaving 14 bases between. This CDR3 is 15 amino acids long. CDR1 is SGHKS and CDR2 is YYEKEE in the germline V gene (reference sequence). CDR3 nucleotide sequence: TGTGCCAGCAGCTTGATGGGAGCCGGGAGTCAGCCCCAGCATTTT. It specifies CASSLMGAGSQPQHF.